Listed below are T cell receptor beta chains from one sample, sequenced in a study of cytomegalovirus exposure and HLA in healthy donors. The assay was immunoSEQ multiplex PCR, and TCRdb's table has in-frame clones only and misses some. The sample comprises 100,000 to 120,000 clones, approximately 85% of which are singletons, and 3% rests with the top ten. Source material: PBMCs. These receptors were collected from a woman between 18 and 29 years old in good health and CMV-seronegative. CDR3s include the opening cysteine and the closing phenylalanine or tryptophan. The D gene is left open where the match is weak. Clone size is shown for a subset of rows, as once, few, many or a class of expanded clone.

V gene: TRBV18
D gene: .
clone size: .
J gene: TRBJ2-3
CDR3 DNA: TGTGCCAGCTCACCCGGTTACGATACGCAGTATTTT
CDR3 protein: CASSPGYDTQYF

V gene: TRBV7-2
D gene: .
clone size: few
J gene: TRBJ1-1
CDR3 DNA: TGTGCCAGCAGCTTGACAGGCAGTCACACTGAAGCTTTCTTT
CDR3 protein: CASSLTGSHTEAFF

V gene: TRBV6-6
D gene: TRBD1
clone size: .
J gene: TRBJ1-6
CDR3 DNA: TGTGCCAGCAGTTTAAACATGGGACAGGTTGATTCACCCCTCCACTTT
CDR3 protein: CASSLNMGQVDSPLHF

V gene: TRBV4-1
D gene: .
clone size: .
J gene: TRBJ1-1
CDR3 DNA: TGCGCCAGCAGCCAAGATTTAGGAGGGAACACTGAAGCTTTCTTT
CDR3 protein: CASSQDLGGNTEAFF

V gene: TRBV5-1
D gene: .
clone size: .
J gene: TRBJ1-5
CDR3 DNA: TGCGCCAGCAGCTTGGCCCCAGGGAACAATCAGCCCCAGCATTTT
CDR3 protein: CASSLAPGNNQPQHF

V gene: TRBV2
D gene: TRBD2
clone size: .
J gene: TRBJ2-7
CDR3 DNA: TGTGCCAGCATCCATAGCGGGGGGGCCGTCCACGAGCAGTACTTC
CDR3 protein: CASIHSGGAVHEQYF

V gene: TRBV6-5
D gene: .
clone size: once
J gene: TRBJ1-4
CDR3 DNA: TGTGCCAGCAGCCCTAATCGTGAAAAACTGTTTTTT
CDR3 protein: CASSPNREKLFF

V gene: TRBV5-4
D gene: .
clone size: .
J gene: TRBJ2-3
CDR3 DNA: TGTGCCAGCAGCTTGGGACAGAGCACAGATACGCAGTATTTT
CDR3 protein: CASSLGQSTDTQYF

V gene: TRBV28
D gene: TRBD1
clone size: .
J gene: TRBJ2-1
CDR3 DNA: TGTGCCAGCGGGACAGACGGATACAATGAGCAGTTCTTC
CDR3 protein: CASGTDGYNEQFF

V gene: TRBV10-3
D gene: .
clone size: .
J gene: TRBJ1-5
CDR3 DNA: TGTGCCATCAGTGAAGGGGAACAGCCCAATCAGCCCCAGCATTTT
CDR3 protein: CAISEGEQPNQPQHF

V gene: TRBV5-5
D gene: TRBD2
clone size: .
J gene: TRBJ2-7
CDR3 DNA: TGTGCCAGCAGCTGGCGGGGGGGCTCCTACGAGCAGTACTTC
CDR3 protein: CASSWRGGSYEQYF

V gene: TRBV29-1
D gene: .
clone size: .
J gene: TRBJ1-5
CDR3 DNA: TGCAGCGTTGGCGGGGGGCGCGGCAATCAGCCCCAGCATTTT
CDR3 protein: CSVGGGRGNQPQHF

V gene: TRBV7-8
D gene: TRBD2
clone size: .
J gene: TRBJ2-7
CDR3 DNA: TGTGCCAGCAGCTTAGAGGGCGGGGGGGCTTACGAGCAGTACTTC
CDR3 protein: CASSLEGGGAYEQYF

V gene: TRBV27
D gene: .
clone size: .
J gene: TRBJ2-7
CDR3 DNA: TGTGCCAGCAGTTCCCCAGCGAGGTACGAGCAGTACTTC
CDR3 protein: CASSSPARYEQYF

V gene: TRBV4-2
D gene: .
clone size: .
J gene: TRBJ2-7
CDR3 DNA: TGTGCCAGCAGCCCCAACCTGGCCAGCGCCGACGAGCAGTACTTC
CDR3 protein: CASSPNLASADEQYF

V gene: TRBV23-1
D gene: TRBD2
clone size: once
J gene: TRBJ2-3
CDR3 DNA: TGCGCCCCGGTTCCAGCGGGGGGAAGGACAGATACGCAGTATTTT
CDR3 protein: CAPVPAGGRTDTQYF

V gene: TRBV2
D gene: .
clone size: few
J gene: TRBJ1-1
CDR3 DNA: TGTGCCAGCAGTGGGGACGGAGGGACTGAAGCTTTCTTT
CDR3 protein: CASSGDGGTEAFF

V gene: TRBV9
D gene: TRBD2
clone size: .
J gene: TRBJ2-2
CDR3 DNA: TGTGCCAGCAGCGCGGCCAGCAGCATAACTAGCGGGGGGAACACCGGGGAGCTGTTTTTT
CDR3 protein: CASSAASSITSGGNTGELFF

V gene: TRBV6-6
D gene: TRBD1
clone size: .
J gene: TRBJ1-1
CDR3 DNA: TGTGCCAGCAGTTTACAGGGGACGATTGAAGCTTTCTTT
CDR3 protein: CASSLQGTIEAFF

V gene: TRBV2
D gene: .
clone size: .
J gene: TRBJ2-7
CDR3 DNA: TGTGCCAGCAGTGTAACAGGGATCGCCTACGAGCAGTACTTC
CDR3 protein: CASSVTGIAYEQYF

V gene: TRBV9
D gene: .
clone size: .
J gene: TRBJ1-4
CDR3 DNA: TGTGCCAGCAGCGTAGCCGGGGGAGATGAAAAACTGTTTTTT
CDR3 protein: CASSVAGGDEKLFF

V gene: TRBV6-6
D gene: TRBD1
clone size: .
J gene: TRBJ2-2
CDR3 DNA: TGTGCCAGCAGCCGGCCGGGACAGGGAAAAACCGGGGAGCTGTTTTTT
CDR3 protein: CASSRPGQGKTGELFF

V gene: TRBV4-2
D gene: .
clone size: .
J gene: TRBJ1-3
CDR3 DNA: TGTGCCAGCAGCCAAGACCCAGGGAAGTATCACTCTGGAAACACCATATATTTT
CDR3 protein: CASSQDPGKYHSGNTIYF

V gene: TRBV6-4
D gene: .
clone size: .
J gene: TRBJ2-2
CDR3 DNA: TGTGCCAGCAGCCGCGGACAGTCTCATGTGACCGGGGAGCTGTTTTTT
CDR3 protein: CASSRGQSHVTGELFF

V gene: TRBV30
D gene: .
clone size: .
J gene: TRBJ1-5
CDR3 DNA: TGTGCCTGGAGTGTAGCTCAGGGGCCCGGGCAGCCCCAGCATTTT
CDR3 protein: CAWSVAQGPGQPQHF

V gene: TRBV2
D gene: .
clone size: .
J gene: TRBJ2-1
CDR3 DNA: TGTGCCAGCAGAGCTAGCGACAGCTCCTACAATGAGCAGTTCTTC
CDR3 protein: CASRASDSSYNEQFF

V gene: TRBV28
D gene: TRBD1
clone size: .
J gene: TRBJ1-6
CDR3 DNA: TGTGCCAGCAGTCCTCGGACAGGCCAGGGATCCTATAATTCACCCCTCCACTTT
CDR3 protein: CASSPRTGQGSYNSPLHF

V gene: TRBV7-9
D gene: .
clone size: .
J gene: TRBJ1-1
CDR3 DNA: TGTGCCAGCAGCTTTCAGAGGTTGAACACTGAAGCTTTCTTT
CDR3 protein: CASSFQRLNTEAFF

V gene: TRBV7-3
D gene: .
clone size: .
J gene: TRBJ2-5
CDR3 DNA: TGTGCCAGCAGCTTTCCGGGAGAGACCCAGTACTTC
CDR3 protein: CASSFPGETQYF

V gene: TRBV6-4
D gene: .
clone size: .
J gene: TRBJ2-6
CDR3 DNA: TGTGCCAGCAGTGAGACAGTCGGCTCTGGGGCCAACGTCCTGACTTTC
CDR3 protein: CASSETVGSGANVLTF

V gene: TRBV19
D gene: TRBD1
clone size: once
J gene: TRBJ2-4
CDR3 DNA: TGTGCCAGTAGTATTGGGACAGTCTTAGCCAAAAACATTCAGTACTTC
CDR3 protein: CASSIGTVLAKNIQYF

V gene: TRBV7-9
D gene: .
clone size: .
J gene: TRBJ2-4
CDR3 DNA: TGTGCCAGCAGCTTAGAGTTAATCAGCATTCAGTACTTC
CDR3 protein: CASSLELISIQYF

V gene: TRBV9
D gene: .
clone size: .
J gene: TRBJ2-2
CDR3 DNA: TGTGCCAGCAGCGTCCCGACGGGTGACCCGGGGGAGCTGTTTTTT
CDR3 protein: CASSVPTGDPGELFF

V gene: TRBV25-1
D gene: TRBD1
clone size: .
J gene: TRBJ2-1
CDR3 DNA: TGTGCCAGCAGTGACGTGCGACAGGGAAGCTCCTACAATGAGCAGTTCTTC
CDR3 protein: CASSDVRQGSSYNEQFF

V gene: TRBV11-2
D gene: TRBD2
clone size: .
J gene: TRBJ2-7
CDR3 DNA: TGTGCCAGCAGCTTTTGGAATCCGGGGGGCGAGCAGTACTTC
CDR3 protein: CASSFWNPGGEQYF

V gene: TRBV6-6
D gene: .
clone size: .
J gene: TRBJ1-1
CDR3 DNA: TGTGCCAGCAATGGGGAGGGAGACACTGAAGCTTTCTTT
CDR3 protein: CASNGEGDTEAFF

V gene: TRBV9
D gene: .
clone size: .
J gene: TRBJ1-2
CDR3 DNA: TGTGCCAGCAGCGTAGGTAGGGGGAAATCGGGCGGCTACACCTTC
CDR3 protein: CASSVGRGKSGGYTF

V gene: TRBV28
D gene: .
clone size: .
J gene: TRBJ2-2
CDR3 DNA: TGTGCCAGCCTGCAGGGGAGATACACCGGGGAGCTGTTTTTT
CDR3 protein: CASLQGRYTGELFF

V gene: TRBV6-1
D gene: TRBD1
clone size: .
J gene: TRBJ2-1
CDR3 DNA: TGTGCCAGCACGCCGGGACAGGAAACCTACAATGAGCAGTTCTTC
CDR3 protein: CASTPGQETYNEQFF

V gene: TRBV7-9
D gene: .
clone size: .
J gene: TRBJ2-7
CDR3 DNA: TGTGCCAGCAGCTTAACGACTAGCTCCTACGAGCAGTACTTC
CDR3 protein: CASSLTTSSYEQYF

V gene: TRBV27
D gene: .
clone size: .
J gene: TRBJ1-5
CDR3 DNA: TGTGCCAGCAGTTTGTCACGGGGTGGGAATCAGCCCCAGCATTTT
CDR3 protein: CASSLSRGGNQPQHF

V gene: TRBV27
D gene: .
clone size: .
J gene: TRBJ1-1
CDR3 DNA: TGTGCCAGCAGGAGGACGGGGACAACTGAAGCTTTCTTT
CDR3 protein: CASRRTGTTEAFF

V gene: TRBV9
D gene: TRBD1
clone size: .
J gene: TRBJ2-7
CDR3 DNA: TGTGCCAGCAGCCCCTCCGGACAGGGGGCTAGTGAGCAGTACTTC
CDR3 protein: CASSPSGQGASEQYF

V gene: TRBV13
D gene: .
clone size: .
J gene: TRBJ1-1
CDR3 DNA: TGTGCCAGCAGCGCCCCTACAGGGATAAAGAACACTGAAGCTTTCTTT
CDR3 protein: CASSAPTGIKNTEAFF

V gene: TRBV5-6
D gene: TRBD1
clone size: .
J gene: TRBJ1-1
CDR3 DNA: TGTGCCAGCAGCTTGGGACAGGGCTCTGAAGCTTTCTTT
CDR3 protein: CASSLGQGSEAFF

V gene: TRBV5-1
D gene: .
clone size: .
J gene: TRBJ1-1
CDR3 DNA: TGCGCCAGCAGCCCCGTATCCTTCCAGAGACTCGAAGCTTTCTTT
CDR3 protein: CASSPVSFQRLEAFF

V gene: TRBV6-5
D gene: .
clone size: .
J gene: TRBJ2-7
CDR3 DNA: TGTGCCAGCAGTTACTCCGCCGCACGGTCCTACGAGCAGTACTTC
CDR3 protein: CASSYSAARSYEQYF

V gene: TRBV13
D gene: TRBD2
clone size: .
J gene: TRBJ2-7
CDR3 DNA: TGTGCCAGCAGGCCCACTAGCGGGGGCAAAAGCTCCTACGAGCAGTACTTC
CDR3 protein: CASRPTSGGKSSYEQYF

V gene: TRBV27
D gene: TRBD1
clone size: few
J gene: TRBJ1-5
CDR3 DNA: TGTGCCAGCAGTTTCCGACAGGGTAGTCAGCCCCAGCATTTT
CDR3 protein: CASSFRQGSQPQHF

V gene: TRBV28
D gene: TRBD1
clone size: .
J gene: TRBJ2-7
CDR3 DNA: TGTGCCAGCAGGCTCGGACAGGGGATTACCTACGAGCAGTACTTC
CDR3 protein: CASRLGQGITYEQYF

V gene: TRBV6-5
D gene: .
clone size: .
J gene: TRBJ1-1
CDR3 DNA: TGTGCCACCCTCTCCCCGGGCACTGAAGCTTTCTTT
CDR3 protein: CATLSPGTEAFF